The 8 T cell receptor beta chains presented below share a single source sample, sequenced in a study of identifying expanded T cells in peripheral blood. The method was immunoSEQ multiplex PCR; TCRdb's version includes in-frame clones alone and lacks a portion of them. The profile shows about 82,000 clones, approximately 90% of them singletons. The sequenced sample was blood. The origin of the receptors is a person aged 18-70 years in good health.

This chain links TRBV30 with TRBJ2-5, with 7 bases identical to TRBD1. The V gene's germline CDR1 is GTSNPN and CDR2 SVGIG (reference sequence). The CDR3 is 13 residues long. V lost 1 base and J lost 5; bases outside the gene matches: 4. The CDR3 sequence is CAWSGGGLETQYF. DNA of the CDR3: TGTGCCTGGAGTGGAGGGGGCCTGGAGACCCAGTACTTC.

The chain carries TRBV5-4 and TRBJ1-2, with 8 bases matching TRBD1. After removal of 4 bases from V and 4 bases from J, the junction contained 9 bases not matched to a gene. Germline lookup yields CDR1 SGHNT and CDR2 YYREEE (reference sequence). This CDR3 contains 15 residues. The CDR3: CASSPDRGGTYGYTF. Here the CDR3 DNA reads TGTGCCAGCAGCCCCGACAGGGGAGGTACCTATGGCTACACCTTC. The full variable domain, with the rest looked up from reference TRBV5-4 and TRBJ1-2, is ETGVTQSPTHLIKTRGQQVTLRCSSQSGHNTVSWYQQALGQGPQFIFQYYREEENGRGNFPPRFSGLQFPNYSSELNVNALELDDSALYLCASSPDRGGTYGYTFGSGTRLTVV.

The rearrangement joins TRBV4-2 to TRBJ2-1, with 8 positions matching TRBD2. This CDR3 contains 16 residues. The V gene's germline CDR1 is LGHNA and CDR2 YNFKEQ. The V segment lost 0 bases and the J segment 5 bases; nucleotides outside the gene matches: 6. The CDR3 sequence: CASSQDRLAGHNEQFF. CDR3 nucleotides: TGTGCCAGCAGCCAAGATCGGCTAGCGGGCCACAATGAGCAGTTCTTC.

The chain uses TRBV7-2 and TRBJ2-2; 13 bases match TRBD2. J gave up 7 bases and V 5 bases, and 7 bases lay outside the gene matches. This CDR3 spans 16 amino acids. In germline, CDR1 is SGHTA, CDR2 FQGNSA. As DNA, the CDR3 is TGTGCCAGCAGCCCCCGGACTAGCGGGGGTGGCGGGGAGCTGTTTTTT. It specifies CASSPRTSGGGGELFF.

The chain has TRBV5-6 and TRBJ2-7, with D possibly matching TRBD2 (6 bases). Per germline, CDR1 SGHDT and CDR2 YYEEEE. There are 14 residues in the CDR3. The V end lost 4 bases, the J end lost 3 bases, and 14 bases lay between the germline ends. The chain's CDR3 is CASSPRTGDYEQYF. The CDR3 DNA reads TGTGCCAGCAGCCCCCGGACGGGGGACTACGAGCAGTACTTC.

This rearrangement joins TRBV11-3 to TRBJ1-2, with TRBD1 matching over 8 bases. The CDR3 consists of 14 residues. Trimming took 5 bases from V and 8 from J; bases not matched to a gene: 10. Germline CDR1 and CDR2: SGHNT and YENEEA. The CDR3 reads CASSPGTGRGGYTF. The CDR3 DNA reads TGTGCCAGCAGCCCCGGGACAGGCCGCGGGGGCTACACCTTC.

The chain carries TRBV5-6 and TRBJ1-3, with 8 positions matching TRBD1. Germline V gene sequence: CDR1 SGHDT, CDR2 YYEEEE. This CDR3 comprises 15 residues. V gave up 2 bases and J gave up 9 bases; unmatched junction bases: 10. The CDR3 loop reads CASSLRDRTSGTIYF. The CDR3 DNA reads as TGTGCCAGCAGCTTACGGGACAGGACGAGCGGCACCATATATTTT.

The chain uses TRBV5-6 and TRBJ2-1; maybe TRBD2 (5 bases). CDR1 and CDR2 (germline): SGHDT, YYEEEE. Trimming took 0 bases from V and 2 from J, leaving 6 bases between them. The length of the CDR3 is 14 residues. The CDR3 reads CASSLDGTYNEQFF. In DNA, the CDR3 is TGTGCCAGCAGCTTGGACGGGACCTACAATGAGCAGTTCTTC.